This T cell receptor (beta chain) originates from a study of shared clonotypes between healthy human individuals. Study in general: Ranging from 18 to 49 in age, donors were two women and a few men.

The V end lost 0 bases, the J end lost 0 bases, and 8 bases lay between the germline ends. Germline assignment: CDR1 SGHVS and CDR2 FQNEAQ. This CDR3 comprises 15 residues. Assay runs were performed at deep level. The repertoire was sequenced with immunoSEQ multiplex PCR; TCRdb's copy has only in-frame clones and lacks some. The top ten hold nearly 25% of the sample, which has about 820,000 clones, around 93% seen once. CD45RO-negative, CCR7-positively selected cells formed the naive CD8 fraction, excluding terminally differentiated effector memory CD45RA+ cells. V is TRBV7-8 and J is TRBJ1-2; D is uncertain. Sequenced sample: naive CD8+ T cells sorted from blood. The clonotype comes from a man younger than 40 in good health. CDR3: CASSLAGRPNYGYTF. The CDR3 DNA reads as TGTGCCAGCAGCTTAGCTGGCAGACCTAACTATGGCTACACCTTC.